These T cell receptor beta chains were read from a single sample in a study of shared clonotypes between healthy human individuals. Using immunoSEQ multiplex PCR, the repertoire was profiled, and TCRdb retains in-frame clones only, with some absent. The sample has 800,000 or so clones; about 97% are singletons. Sequencing was performed on naive CD8+ T cells sorted from blood. These receptors originate from a man aged 25 to 40 in good health. CDR3s include the opening cysteine and the closing phenylalanine or tryptophan. Fields, in order: D gene, V gene, clone size, J gene, CDR3 DNA, CDR3 protein. A D gene is named only where the DNA matches it firmly. Size tells how often a clone was seen (once, few, many) or the class of an expanded clone, and some rows leave it out.

.	TRBV2	.	TRBJ2-5	TGTGCCAGCAGTGATGAGGGGGGAGAAGAGACCCAGTACTTC	CASSDEGGEETQYF
.	TRBV28	once	TRBJ1-1	TGTGCCAGCAAAGTTCGGGCAGTCACGAGGGGGACTGAAGCTTTCTTT	CASKVRAVTRGTEAFF
.	TRBV10-2	once	TRBJ2-7	TGCGCCAGCAGTGAGAGTTGGGCCGGGGCAGGTGGCGAGCAGTACTTC	CASSESWAGAGGEQYF
.	TRBV7-9	.	TRBJ2-7	TGTGCCAGCAGCCCGGCCCACGGGAGTGTCGACGAGCAGTACTTC	CASSPAHGSVDEQYF
.	TRBV4-2	.	TRBJ2-7	TGTGCCAGCAGCCAAGTACCCGGGTCCGAGCAGTACTTC	CASSQVPGSEQYF
TRBD1	TRBV27	.	TRBJ2-7	TGTGCCAGCAGTGTGGGACAGGGGAGACACGAGCAGTACTTC	CASSVGQGRHEQYF
.	TRBV6-5	.	TRBJ2-1	TGTGCCAGCAGTTACATCCAGGGGTACAATGAGCAGTTCTTC	CASSYIQGYNEQFF
.	TRBV5-6	once	TRBJ2-5	TGTGCCAGCAGCTTGACTACGGGGGCGGGTGAGACCCAGTACTTC	CASSLTTGAGETQYF
.	TRBV9	.	TRBJ2-7	TGTGCCAGCAGCGCCCAGGGGACCGCCGGTTACGAGCAGTACTTC	CASSAQGTAGYEQYF
.	TRBV29-1	once	TRBJ1-3	TGCAGCGTTGAAGGAGGTGAAGTCGGGAGCACCATATATTTT	CSVEGGEVGSTIYF
.	TRBV27	.	TRBJ2-5	TGTGCCAGCTCCAGAGGGGGTATCGAGACCCAGTACTTC	CASSRGGIETQYF
.	TRBV9	.	TRBJ2-5	TGTGCCAGTGGAGGGCCCCCTGAGACCCAGTACTTC	CASGGPPETQYF
TRBD2	TRBV29-1	.	TRBJ2-3	TGCAGCGTTGATTACTCGTCGGCGACTAGCTCTGATACGCAGTATTTT	CSVDYSSATSSDTQYF
.	TRBV30	.	TRBJ2-1	TGTGCCTGGAGTGTAGTCAATGAGCAGTTCTTC	CAWSVVNEQFF
.	TRBV7-2	.	TRBJ2-3	TGTGCCAGCAGTATCGTGGGTCCTAGCACAGATACGCAGTATTTT	CASSIVGPSTDTQYF
.	TRBV7-6	.	TRBJ2-7	TGTGCCAGCAGCCTCGTACTAATGGGGGAGCAGTACTTC	CASSLVLMGEQYF
.	TRBV5-5	.	TRBJ1-2	TGTGCCAGCAGCTTGTCTGGGACCGGAGGCTATGGCTACACCTTC	CASSLSGTGGYGYTF
.	TRBV5-4	once	TRBJ2-7	TGTGCCAGCAGCAGTGCCGGGGCGGGGCACGAGCAGTACTTC	CASSSAGAGHEQYF
.	TRBV27	.	TRBJ2-1	TGTGCCAGCAGTTTAAGTGGAACAGAGACTTACAATGAGCAGTTCTTC	CASSLSGTETYNEQFF
.	TRBV7-3	.	TRBJ2-7	TGTGCCAGCAGCTTAAATGCAGCTTACGAGCAGTACTTC	CASSLNAAYEQYF
.	TRBV5-1	.	TRBJ2-2	TGCGCCAGCAGCCACCCATCCGAGGGGACCCCGCTACACGCCGGGGAGCTGTTTTTT	CASSHPSEGTPLHAGELFF
TRBD2	TRBV27	.	TRBJ2-6	TGTGCCAGCACGAGCGGGACTCCATACTCTGGGGCCAACGTCCTGACTTTC	CASTSGTPYSGANVLTF
TRBD2	TRBV9	once	TRBJ2-7	TGTGCCAGCAGCGTAGAGACTAGCGGCGCCTACGAGCAGTACTTC	CASSVETSGAYEQYF
.	TRBV7-2	.	TRBJ2-7	TGTGCCAGCAGCTCATGGGACAATTACTACGAGCAGTACTTC	CASSSWDNYYEQYF
.	TRBV5-6	.	TRBJ2-7	TGTGCCAGCAGCTTGGAAAGCCGGACTACCTACGAGCAGTACTTC	CASSLESRTTYEQYF
TRBD2	TRBV11-1	.	TRBJ2-1	TGTGCCAGCAGCGGCGGGAGCCGGGGAAGCTCCTACAATGAGCAGTTCTTC	CASSGGSRGSSYNEQFF
TRBD2	TRBV27	.	TRBJ2-2	TGTGCCAGCAGTTCCAGAACTAGCGGGAGGTCCGGGGAGCTGTTTTTT	CASSSRTSGRSGELFF
.	TRBV11-2	once	TRBJ2-1	TGTGCCAGCAGCTTGGTAGATGAGCAGTTCTTC	CASSLVDEQFF
.	TRBV5-1	.	TRBJ2-7	TGCGCCAGCAGCCACCCCGGACAGAGAAGCTACGGATACGAGCAGTACTTC	CASSHPGQRSYGYEQYF
.	TRBV29-1	.	TRBJ2-1	TGCAGCGTTGAAGATCAATCGGACTACAATGAGCAGTTCTTC	CSVEDQSDYNEQFF
TRBD1	TRBV6-1	.	TRBJ1-2	TGTGCCAGCGGAAAGACAGGGGGCTCCTATGGCTACACCTTC	CASGKTGGSYGYTF
.	TRBV5-8	.	TRBJ2-3	TGTGCCAGCAGCTTGTGGGGTTCGAGCACAGATACGCAGTATTTT	CASSLWGSSTDTQYF
TRBD2	TRBV7-9	once	TRBJ2-7	TGTGCCAGCAGCTTAAGGACTAGCGAGCATTACGAGCAGTACTTC	CASSLRTSEHYEQYF
TRBD2	TRBV4-1	.	TRBJ2-1	TGCGCCAGCAGCAAGACTAGCGGCAGGGGTAATGAGCAGTTCTTC	CASSKTSGRGNEQFF
TRBD1	TRBV7-2	.	TRBJ1-2	TGTGCCAGCAGCGTCGGACAGGGGGCAGTTGGCTATGGCTACACCTTC	CASSVGQGAVGYGYTF
TRBD2	TRBV14	.	TRBJ2-1	TGTGCCAGCAGCCAGGAGGGACTAGGAATCGCGCAGTTCTTC	CASSQEGLGIAQFF
.	TRBV19	.	TRBJ2-1	TGTGCCAGTAGTATAGACGCCCCCTGGGGGCAGGAGCAGTTCTTC	CASSIDAPWGQEQFF
.	TRBV9	.	TRBJ2-1	TGTGCCAGCAGCACTCGGGACGGCTACAATGAGCAGTTCTTC	CASSTRDGYNEQFF
.	TRBV7-3	.	TRBJ2-3	TGTGCCAGCAGCCTCCCGGGGGAGGCCCCGCAGTATTTT	CASSLPGEAPQYF
TRBD1	TRBV29-1	.	TRBJ2-5	TGCAGCGTTGGGGGACAGGGAGAGACCCAGTACTTC	CSVGGQGETQYF
.	TRBV7-9	.	TRBJ2-1	TGTGCCAGCAGCCGACCTGCGGATGAGCAGTTCTTC	CASSRPADEQFF
.	TRBV5-6	.	TRBJ2-7	TGTGCCAGCAGCTTGAATCCAGGCACCTATCCCTACGAGCAGTACTTC	CASSLNPGTYPYEQYF
.	TRBV27	.	TRBJ2-1	TGTGCCAGTACCAAAGGGGCAGCTCGGGAGCAGTTCTTC	CASTKGAAREQFF
TRBD2	TRBV6-6	.	TRBJ2-7	TGTGCCAGCAGTCTTGGGGGGGAGGGCCCGTCGTACGAGCAGTACTTC	CASSLGGEGPSYEQYF
TRBD1	TRBV5-1	.	TRBJ2-1	TGCGCCAGCAGCTGGCGAGAACTAGGGACAGGGGGCCTTGGATACAATGAGCAGTTCTTC	CASSWRELGTGGLGYNEQFF
.	TRBV29-1	.	TRBJ2-2	TGCAGCGTTGAAGATTGGTCGATCGGGAACACCGGGGAGCTGTTTTTT	CSVEDWSIGNTGELFF
.	TRBV7-9	.	TRBJ2-7	TGTGCCAGCAGCCCTGAGGTCAGATCCTACGAGCAGTACTTC	CASSPEVRSYEQYF
.	TRBV6-5	.	TRBJ2-1	TGTGCCAGCAGTTCACCGGGGCTCTACAATGAGCAGTTCTTC	CASSSPGLYNEQFF
.	TRBV28	.	TRBJ2-2	TGTGCCAGCAGCAAGGACGGATTACTAAACACCGGGGAGCTGTTTTTT	CASSKDGLLNTGELFF
TRBD2	TRBV6-5	.	TRBJ2-3	TGTGCCAGCAGTTACTCGAGGCGGGAGGTATTAGATACGCAGTATTTT	CASSYSRREVLDTQYF
.	TRBV10-2	.	TRBJ1-1	TGCGCCAGCAGTGAGTCGTGGCAGAACACTGAAGCTTTCTTT	CASSESWQNTEAFF
.	TRBV13	.	TRBJ1-1	TGTGCCAGCAGCTCACCTCGGGCCACTGAAGCTTTCTTT	CASSSPRATEAFF
TRBD1	TRBV5-3	.	TRBJ2-7	TGTGCCAGAAGCTTAAGGCCTCAGGGACAGATTTCCTACGAGCAGTACTTC	CARSLRPQGQISYEQYF
TRBD2	TRBV5-5	.	TRBJ2-1	TGTGCCAGCAGCTTGGTGACTAGCGGGACATGGAATGAGCAGTTCTTC	CASSLVTSGTWNEQFF
.	TRBV7-9	.	TRBJ2-5	TGTGCCAGCAACGTAGGGGGGACCCAAGAGACCCAGTACTTC	CASNVGGTQETQYF
.	TRBV29-1	.	TRBJ2-5	TGCAGCGTGTGGATCGAGGGCGCGACCCAGTACTTC	CSVWIEGATQYF
TRBD2	TRBV29-1	.	TRBJ2-7	TGCAGCGTTGAAGTCCCGACTAGCGGTTACGAGCAGTACTTC	CSVEVPTSGYEQYF
.	TRBV5-8	once	TRBJ2-5	TGTGCCAGCAGCCCCTGGGGGGACACTGGAGAGACCCAGTACTTC	CASSPWGDTGETQYF
.	TRBV27	.	TRBJ2-3	TGTGCCAGCAGTTTAGAGGGGAGGGATACGCAGTATTTT	CASSLEGRDTQYF
.	TRBV7-9	.	TRBJ2-4	TGTGCCAGCACTCGCAGCGAAGGTGGGGTAGTAAGAAACATTCAGTACTTC	CASTRSEGGVVRNIQYF